The clone carrying this T cell receptor (beta chain) has a handful of counts. The CDR3 runs to 14 residues. Trimming cost V 8 bases and J 6 bases; bases outside gene matches: 5. The germline V gene has CDR1 MNHEY and CDR2 SVGAGI. In the original processing: How many nucleated cells were present was estimated from reference gene primer amplification. This table comes from immunoSEQ multiplex PCR, and its TCRdb copy is limited to in-frame clones, with some not included. From that table come the V and J calls and clone size; the DNA was used to work out D and trimming. Among around 500,000 clones, 70% to 90% were seen once, and the ten largest hold approximately 2.9%. This record belongs to a study of blood T cell repertoires in COVID-19. Study-level background: The United States, Italy and Spain were the sources of the acute and convalescent COVID-19 samples.

The sequenced sample was peripheral blood. The receptor comes from a human donor in a cohort sampled during active COVID-19. The gene calls are TRBV6-5 and TRBJ1-6, with 9 bases that match TRBD1. The CDR3: CASGRDRANSPLHF. The CDR3 bases are TGTGCCAGCGGCCGGGACAGGGCTAATTCACCCCTCCACTTT.